What follows is one T cell receptor (beta chain) and its context. The antigen remains undetermined. This sample is part of a study of T-cell memory formation after mild COVID-19. About the research overall: Most TCR clusters belonged to a single donor. Study results and limitations: In pre-infection memory, a portion of responding clones appeared, which suggested that cross-reactive memory joined. Second-wave clones that peaked on day 37 lacked confirmed SARS-CoV-2 specificity.

Amplification by 5'RACE using constant-segment primers produced TCR alpha and TCR beta cDNA libraries that carried sample barcodes and UMIs. TCRdb redid the calling of the 5' RACE reads with MiXCR, one entry per CDR3 protein. The sample yields hundreds of thousands of distinct CDR3 sequences, 20% to 25% seen once. The clonotype originates from an adult woman who had mild COVID-19 (a few samples of this study predate the infection). Cell type and time point are not known. Sequencing was carried out using PBMCs or a T cell subset sorted from them (not recorded which).

CDR3 bases: TGTGCCAGCAGGTTGACAGGGGGCAACTATGGCTACACCTTC. This gives the protein CASRLTGGNYGYTF. This chain links TRBV14 with TRBJ1-2, with 10 bases identical to TRBD1. This CDR3 spans 14 amino acids. In germline, CDR1 is SGHDN, CDR2 FVKESK. J lost 2 bases, V lost 6 bases, and 3 bases had no gene match.